Here is one T cell receptor beta chain with its context. This sample was taken from a study of cytomegalovirus exposure and HLA in healthy donors. PCR employed 60 Vbeta and 13 Jbeta primers. TCRdb's table, derived via immunoSEQ multiplex PCR, lists solely in-frame clones and lacks some. The sample lists 90,000 to 150,000 clones; roughly 60% were seen once. Trimming stripped 0 bases from V and 0 bases from J, with 10 bases between. The germline V gene encodes CDR1 SGDLS and CDR2 YYNGEE. This CDR3 spans 15 amino acids. The receptor was derived from a man in his forties or fifties in good health and CMV-seropositive. The chain is built from TRBV9 and TRBJ2-7; D possibly corresponds to TRBD2 (6 bases). Sequencing was carried out using PBMCs. The CDR3 protein is CASSVAVGGSYEQYF. The CDR3 nucleotides read TGTGCCAGCAGCGTAGCTGTGGGGGGCTCCTACGAGCAGTACTTC.